A selection of T cell receptor beta chains follows, all from one sample in a study of T cells in Graves' hyperthyroidism and ophthalmopathy. TCRdb reanalysed the multiplex PCR reads using MiXCR and keeps one entry per CDR3 protein. The repertoire holds 650,000 to 850,000 distinct CDR3 sequences, with around 19% as singletons. The sample comprised blood. These receptors originate from a woman between 50 and 59 years old with Graves' hyperthyroidism that later progressed to Graves' ophthalmopathy. CDR3s include the opening cysteine and the closing phenylalanine or tryptophan. A D gene is named only where the DNA matches it firmly. Not all rows give a size; the values are once, few, many and, for expanded clones, a class.

CDR3	DNA	V	J	D	size
CASSLTGSSYNSPFHF	TGTGCCAGCAGCCTCACAGGGAGCTCCTATAATTCACCCTTCCACTTT	TRBV7-9	TRBJ1-6	NA	NA
CASSVEGRTSPLHF	TGTGCCAGCAGCGTAGAGGGCAGAACTTCACCCCTCCACTTT	TRBV9	TRBJ1-6	NA	NA
CASSSPRRGLDTQYF	TGTGCCAGCAGCTCGCCTCGGCGGGGGTTAGATACGCAGTATTTT	TRBV3-1	TRBJ2-3	TRBD2	few
CASRGGTSGAGTQYF	TGTGCCAGCAGAGGTGGGACTAGCGGAGCGGGGACCCAGTACTTC	TRBV12-3/TRBV12-4	TRBJ2-5	TRBD2	many
CASREDRALFPLHF	TGTGCCAGCAGAGAGGACAGGGCCCTCTTCCCCCTCCACTTT	TRBV2	TRBJ1-6	TRBD1	many
CAITDGHSYGYTF	TGTGCCATCACCGACGGACATTCCTATGGCTACACCTTC	TRBV10-3	TRBJ1-2	NA	NA
CASRRAGTGNQPQHF	TGTGCCAGCAGACGCGCCGGGACAGGGAATCAGCCCCAGCATTTT	TRBV5-5	TRBJ1-5	TRBD1	NA
CASSLMAENTEAFF	TGTGCCAGCAGCTTAATGGCAGAGAACACTGAAGCTTTCTTT	TRBV11-2	TRBJ1-1	NA	many
CASSLDGGYNEQFF	TGCGCCAGCAGCTTAGACGGGGGGTACAATGAGCAGTTCTTC	TRBV5-1	TRBJ2-1	TRBD2	many
CASSYERGGLETQYF	TGTGCCAGCAGTTACGAGCGGGGGGGCCTCGAGACCCAGTACTTC	TRBV6-9	TRBJ2-5	TRBD2	NA
CASSSGTGGAAAQYF	TGTGCCAGCAGCTCCGGGACAGGGGGCGCGGCGGCGCAGTATTTT	TRBV7-3	TRBJ2-3	TRBD1	many
CASGFATGDSYEQYF	TGTGCTAGTGGTTTCGCTACAGGGGACTCCTACGAGCAGTACTTC	TRBV12-5	TRBJ2-7	TRBD1	NA
CSAGDRGMYGYTF	TGCAGTGCTGGGGACAGGGGGATGTATGGCTACACCTTC	TRBV20-1	TRBJ1-2	TRBD1	NA
CASSPPGSGGAARETQYF	TGTGCCAGCAGCCCCCCAGGGAGCGGGGGGGCCGCTAGAGAGACCCAGTACTTC	TRBV4-2	TRBJ2-5	TRBD2	NA
CASSQGQPNYGYTF	TGTGCCAGCAGTCAGGGACAGCCCAACTATGGCTACACCTTC	TRBV28	TRBJ1-2	TRBD1	NA
CASSPFYPGGYEQYF	TGCGCCAGCAGCCCCTTTTATCCGGGGGGCTACGAGCAGTACTTC	TRBV4-1	TRBJ2-7	TRBD2	NA
CASSVAPGSGNTIYF	TGTGCCAGCAGCGTAGCTCCAGGGTCCGGAAACACCATATATTTT	TRBV9	TRBJ1-3	NA	NA
CASWRTVSSNQPQHF	TGTGCCAGCTGGCGGACGGTTTCTAGCAATCAGCCCCAGCATTTT	TRBV19	TRBJ1-5	NA	few
CSVFREQENYGYTF	TGCAGCGTCTTTCGCGAACAGGAAAACTATGGCTACACCTTC	TRBV29-1	TRBJ1-2	NA	many
CATSSLWNTEAFF	TGTGCCACCAGCAGTTTATGGAACACTGAAGCTTTCTTT	TRBV15	TRBJ1-1	NA	NA
CASSFSPTGGLYYEQYF	TGTGCCAGCAGTTTTTCCCCGACAGGGGGGCTATACTACGAGCAGTACTTC	TRBV12-3/TRBV12-4	TRBJ2-7	TRBD1	many
CATKRTSGSYNEQFF	TGTGCCACGAAGAGGACTAGCGGATCCTACAATGAGCAGTTCTTC	TRBV6-1	TRBJ2-1	TRBD2	NA
CASSTGAMETQYF	TGTGCCTCCAGTACAGGGGCAATGGAGACCCAGTACTTC	TRBV30	TRBJ2-5	TRBD1	many
CASSLVQELNQPQHF	TGTGCCAGCAGCTTGGTACAGGAATTGAATCAGCCCCAGCATTTT	TRBV5-8	TRBJ1-5	NA	NA
CASSDRLAGEETQYF	TGTGCCAGCAGCGACCGACTAGCGGGGGAAGAGACCCAGTACTTC	TRBV6-1	TRBJ2-5	TRBD2	NA
CASSLKGTLTEAFF	TGTGCCAGCAGTTTAAAGGGGACGCTCACTGAAGCTTTCTTT	TRBV27	TRBJ1-1	NA	few
CASRPGATLKAFF	TGTGCCAGCAGGCCCGGGGCCACACTGAAAGCTTTCTTT	TRBV12-3/TRBV12-4	TRBJ1-1	NA	NA
CASRLAASYEQYF	TGTGCCAGCAGGTTAGCGGCTTCTTACGAGCAGTACTTC	TRBV6-5	TRBJ2-7	NA	NA
CASSGAGNTIYF	TGTGCCTCTTCAGGGGCAGGAAACACCATATATTTT	TRBV12-5	TRBJ1-3	NA	few
CAWSVGGNQPQHF	TGTGCCTGGAGTGTAGGGGGAAATCAGCCCCAGCATTTT	TRBV30	TRBJ1-5	NA	many
CASSVGPYTEAFF	TGTGCCAGCAGTGTGGGACCCTACACTGAAGCTTTCTTT	TRBV6-1	TRBJ1-1	NA	many
CASPSTGGRDTQYF	TGTGCCAGCCCTTCGACAGGGGGCAGAGATACGCAGTATTTT	TRBV18	TRBJ2-3	TRBD1	NA
CASRASGFNEQFF	TGTGCCAGCAGAGCTTCAGGGTTCAATGAGCAGTTCTTC	TRBV11-2	TRBJ2-1	NA	once
CASSSTGFEQYF	TGTGCCAGCAGCTCGACAGGTTTCGAGCAGTACTTC	TRBV7-8	TRBJ2-7	NA	many
CSVDYDGTSGYNEQFF	TGCAGCGTTGATTATGATGGGACTAGCGGCTACAATGAGCAGTTCTTC	TRBV29-1	TRBJ2-1	TRBD2	NA
CASSLVEPGHEQYF	TGTGCCAGCAGCTTAGTAGAGCCGGGCCACGAGCAGTACTTC	TRBV7-9	TRBJ2-7	NA	NA
CASSLVDRGTYGYTF	TGTGCCAGCAGCTTGGTGGACAGGGGAACCTATGGCTACACCTTC	TRBV5-4	TRBJ1-2	TRBD1	NA
CSARGGNRGNQPQHF	TGCAGTGCTAGAGGTGGGAATAGGGGCAATCAGCCCCAGCATTTT	TRBV20-1	TRBJ1-5	NA	many
CASSQGHGGDTEAFF	TGCGCCAGCAGCCAAGGTCACGGGGGGGACACTGAAGCTTTCTTT	TRBV4-1	TRBJ1-1	NA	NA
CASSESTGTNEKLFF	TGTGCCAGCAGTGAATCAACGGGGACTAATGAAAAACTGTTTTTT	TRBV25-1	TRBJ1-4	NA	NA
CASSFGAPGDSPLHF	TGTGCCAGCAGTTTCGGTGCCCCAGGGGATTCACCCCTCCACTTT	TRBV12-3/TRBV12-4	TRBJ1-6	NA	few
CSARSLDRLFYGYTF	TGCAGTGCTAGAAGCCTCGACAGGCTATTCTATGGCTACACCTTC	TRBV20-1	TRBJ1-2	NA	many
CASSSGPRHEKLFF	TGTGCCAGCTCATCCGGGCCCAGACATGAAAAACTGTTTTTT	TRBV18	TRBJ1-4	NA	many
CASSEVRAGELFF	TGTGCCAGCAGTGAAGTGCGGGCTGGGGAGCTGTTTTTT	TRBV2	TRBJ2-2	NA	few
CASSLGTSGGGYEQYF	TGCGCCAGCAGCTTGGGAACTAGCGGAGGGGGCTACGAGCAGTACTTC	TRBV5-1	TRBJ2-7	TRBD2	once
CASSQTSLNTEAFF	TGCGCCAGCAGCCAAACGTCGCTGAACACTGAAGCTTTCTTT	TRBV4-1	TRBJ1-1	NA	few
CASSAEGATNEKLFF	TGTGCCAGCAGCGCAGAGGGTGCAACTAATGAAAAACTGTTTTTT	TRBV9	TRBJ1-4	NA	NA
CASTKGGSYNEQFF	TGTGCCAGCACCAAGGGGGGCTCCTACAATGAGCAGTTCTTC	TRBV7-9	TRBJ2-1	NA	NA
CASSPTGRYGYTF	TGTGCCAGCAGCCCGACGGGGCGGTATGGCTACACCTTC	TRBV3-1	TRBJ1-2	NA	NA
CSATGLAGGVWGTDTQYF	TGCAGTGCTACCGGACTAGCGGGGGGGGTCTGGGGCACAGATACGCAGTATTTT	TRBV20-1	TRBJ2-3	TRBD2	NA
CSSRGQGEGRALETQYF	TGCAGTTCGAGGGGACAGGGAGAGGGTAGAGCGTTAGAGACCCAGTACTTC	TRBV20-1	TRBJ2-5	TRBD1	many
CSAIAGTSSEQFF	TGCAGTGCTATCGCCGGGACTAGCAGCGAGCAGTTCTTC	TRBV20-1	TRBJ2-1	TRBD2	many
CASSEQDSSYNEQFF	TGCGCCAGCAGTGAACAGGATAGCTCCTACAATGAGCAGTTCTTC	TRBV10-2	TRBJ2-1	NA	NA